This record concerns one T cell receptor beta chain sequence. Measured with immunoSEQ multiplex PCR; TCRdb has only the in-frame clones, and not every one. The sample carries roughly 670,000 clones, about nine tenths recorded once. The entry originates in a study of blood T cell repertoires in COVID-19. Study-wide context: Collection of acute and convalescent COVID-19 samples took place in the United States, Italy and Spain. From T cells, B-cell-depleted T cells, or PBMCs came the material, which was cDNA or gDNA.

CDR1 and CDR2 from the germline V gene are SGHAT and FQNNGV. V was shortened by 5 bases and J by 7 bases, with 17 bases between the two germline ends. The CDR3 runs 14 residues. The chain employs TRBV11-2 and TRBJ1-2; possibly TRBD1 for D (5 bases). The specimen was peripheral blood. The sequence was obtained from a young woman with acute or convalescent COVID-19. The CDR3 sequence is CASSPGRGPRGYTF. For the CDR3, the DNA is TGTGCCAGCAGCCCGGGGAGGGGTCCTCGTGGCTACACCTTC.